The 30 T cell receptor beta chains below were found in one sample sequenced in a study of T cell repertoires in cytomegalovirus infection (dated 2019 in TCRdb). The sequencer was an Illumina HiSeq 1500. Using fastp at Q25 and MiXCR, TCRdb reprocessed the public reads and kept productive beta chains. Rows merge per CDR3 protein into single entries with the most common DNA and genes. The sample has around 530,000 distinct CDR3 sequences on record, approximately 26% of them singletons. The ten largest account for roughly 13% of the sample. What was sequenced was PBMCs. The receptor source for this set is a human donor in good health (CMV status not recorded). Some clones in this sample may be carry-over from other donors' samples.

This clonotype came up many times. CDR3 residues: CASSLDRGGGANVLTF. The CDR3 nucleotides are TGTGCCAGCAGCTTAGACAGGGGAGGAGGGGCCAACGTCCTGACTTTC. The chain is built from TRBV7-2 and TRBJ2-6, with a weak D call TRBD1 (7 bases). V lost 1 base and J lost 4, with 11 bases in between. Germline-derived CDR1 and CDR2 are SGHTA and FQGNSA. The CDR3 covers 16 residues.

Points on this clonotype: Because the CDR3 is missing its conserved closing phenylalanine or tryptophan, this is likely a read error. The V call is TRBV5-3, the J call TRBJ2-7, with 13 bases lining up with TRBD2. TRBV5-3 is an ORF, and what it does is uncertain. This CDR3 is built from 15 residues. In DNA, the CDR3 is TGTGCCAGCAGCTGGACTAGCGGGAGCATGTACGAGCAGTACTAC. The encoded protein is CASSWTSGSMYEQYY.

This clonotype was seen only a few times. The V and J genes are TRBV5-4 and TRBJ1-1; 7 bases are a match to TRBD1. Per germline, CDR1 SGHNT and CDR2 YYREEE (reference sequence). This CDR3 region has 12 residues. The V gene end was trimmed by 4 bases and the J gene end by 7 bases; junction bases not matched to a gene: 4. The CDR3, as DNA: TGTGCCAGCAGCCGGACAGGATTTGAAGCTTTCTTT. Translation gives CASSRTGFEAFF. Full variable domain (rest looked up from reference TRBV5-4 and TRBJ1-1): ETGVTQSPTHLIKTRGQQVTLRCSSQSGHNTVSWYQQALGQGPQFIFQYYREEENGRGNFPPRFSGLQFPNYSSELNVNALELDDSALYLCASSRTGFEAFFGQGTRLTVV.

The chain carries TRBV6-1 and TRBJ1-5; TRBD1 matches 7 bases. In germline, CDR1 is MNHNS, CDR2 SASEGT. V lost 3 bases and J lost 4; bases outside the gene matches: 9. CDR3 length: 16 residues. The CDR3 region has the DNA TGTGCCAGCAGTGACGAGGCAGGGGGAGGGAATCAGCCCCAGCATTTT. Amino acids: CASSDEAGGGNQPQHF.

The J gene is TRBJ2-2, the V gene TRBV20-1; D gene ambiguous. CDR1 is DFQATT, CDR2 SNEGSKA, per germline (reference sequence). The CDR3 runs 12 residues. Trimming cost V 3 bases and J 5 bases, with 7 bases left between them. The CDR3 reads CSASAQTGELFF. The CDR3, as DNA: TGCAGTGCTAGCGCCCAAACCGGGGAGCTGTTTTTT.

Regarding this clonotype: Here the CDR3 omits its conserved ending phenylalanine or tryptophan, so a read error is the likely source. The chain recombines TRBV5-1 with TRBJ2-1; D is unresolved. CDR1 SGHRS and CDR2 YFSETQ come from the germline V gene. The V end was cut by 4 bases, the J end by 13 bases, with 15 bases between. This CDR3 is 12 amino acids long. The CDR3 reads CASSPEAAFQFL. CDR3 DNA: TGCGCCAGCAGCCCAGAGGCAGCATTTCAGTTCCTC.

The table lists this clonotype with many counts. This rearrangement joins TRBV7-2 to TRBJ2-1; unclear D gene. CDR1 and CDR2 (germline): SGHTA, FQGNSA. The V end was cut by 5 bases, the J end by 1 base, with 15 bases between. The CDR3 totals 16 residues. This chain's CDR3 is CASSTSPGWSYNEQFF. CDR3 DNA: TGTGCCAGCAGCACAAGTCCAGGCTGGTCCTACAATGAGCAGTTCTTC.

This clonotype was found a few times. The chain carries TRBV6-1 and TRBJ2-6; possibly TRBD1 for D (6 bases). Germline CDR1 reads MNHNS; CDR2 reads SASEGT. There are 17 residues in the CDR3. V dropped 5 bases and J dropped 0 bases, with 14 bases sitting between them. This CDR3 is CASSNDRRLSGANVLTF. The CDR3 DNA reads as TGTGCCAGCAGTAACGACAGGAGGCTCTCTGGGGCCAACGTCCTGACTTTC.

This clonotype was counted a few times. The chain joins TRBV11-3 to TRBJ2-5, with D possibly matching TRBD1 (6 bases). V lost 1 base and J lost 5, with 14 bases in between. CDR1 is SGHNT and CDR2 is YENEEA in the germline V gene. This CDR3 region has 15 residues. The DNA of the CDR3 is TGTGCCAGCAGCTTAGGGGGGCGAGTGGGCGAGACCCAGTACTTC. Protein product: CASSLGGRVGETQYF.

CDR3 sequence reads: CAKGYGQPQHF. The CDR3 bases are TGTGCCAAGGGGTACGGTCAGCCCCAGCATTTT. The chain links TRBV7-6 to TRBJ1-5, with D perhaps TRBD1 (5 bases). The CDR3 sequence is 11 residues long. Germline CDR1 SGHVS, CDR2 FNYEAQ. Trimming left V 10 bases short and J 6 bases short, with 10 bases between.

In this sample, this clonotype turned up a few times. The CDR3 nucleotides read TGTGCCAGTAGTACCTTGACTAGCGCGGGTGAGCAGTTCTTC. This encodes CASSTLTSAGEQFF. V is TRBV19 and J is TRBJ2-1, with 8 bases lining up with TRBD2. J gave up 9 bases and V 4 bases, and 8 bases lay outside the gene matches. CDR1 and CDR2 from the germline V gene are LNHDA and SQIVND (reference sequence). The CDR3 runs 14 residues. Full variable domain (rest looked up from reference TRBV19 and TRBJ2-1): DGGITQSPKYLFRKEGQNVTLSCEQNLNHDAMYWYRQDPGQGLRLIYYSQIVNDFQKGDIAEGYSVSREKKESFPLTVTSAQKNPTAFYLCASSTLTSAGEQFFGPGTRLTVL.

At least ten counts were recorded for this clonotype. J is TRBJ2-1 and V is TRBV12-3 or TRBV12-4; 12 nucleotides align to TRBD2. The ends lost 7 bases at V and 0 bases at J; junction bases unmatched: 4. CDR3 size: 16 residues. The CDR3 DNA sequence: TGTGCCAGCAAAGGGACTAGCGGGTCCTCCTACAATGAGCAGTTCTTC. It encodes CASKGTSGSSYNEQFF.

A word on this clonotype: This sequence may be a read error, since a much larger clone differs from it by one base. DNA of the CDR3: TGTGCCAGCAGCGTTAAGATCCTAGCGGGAGACCAAAGGGGGGAGACCCAGTACTTC. Residues: CASSVKILAGDQRGETQYF. This chain joins TRBV7-2 and TRBJ2-5; 10 bases are a match to TRBD2. V lost 5 bases and J lost 5; bases outside the gene matches: 20. This CDR3 has 19 amino acids. The germline V gene encodes CDR1 SGHTA and CDR2 FQGNSA.

This clonotype occurred a few times. The chain uses TRBV6-2 or TRBV6-3 and TRBJ2-1, with TRBD2 matching 16 bases. Losses at the gene ends were 6 bases for V and 7 bases for J; bases not matched to a gene: 3. Germline CDR1 and CDR2: MNHEY and SVGEGT. This CDR3 has 15 residues. CDR3 protein: CASRLGLAGGNEQFF. The CDR3 DNA reads as TGTGCCAGCAGACTGGGACTAGCGGGAGGGAATGAGCAGTTCTTC.

This clonotype was counted at least ten times. The chain couples TRBV12-3 or TRBV12-4 to TRBJ2-5, with D perhaps TRBD2 (5 bases). Trimming stripped 0 bases from V and 3 bases from J, with 8 bases between. The CDR3 runs to 14 residues. CDR3 in amino acids: CASSLAGVEETQYF. The CDR3 DNA reads as TGTGCCAGCAGTTTAGCGGGAGTCGAAGAGACCCAGTACTTC.

The chain is built from TRBV24-1 and TRBJ2-3, with 15 positions matching TRBD2. CDR1 KGHDR and CDR2 SFDVKD come from the germline V gene. With V trimmed by 3 bases and J by 0 bases, 6 bases remained unmatched. This CDR3 is built from 19 residues. The CDR3 bases are TGTGCCACCAGTGATCCAGGACTAGCGGGAGGGTGGAGCACAGATACGCAGTATTTT. Translating it yields CATSDPGLAGGWSTDTQYF.

The chain couples TRBV19 to TRBJ1-1; 8 bases fit TRBD1. The germline V gene encodes CDR1 LNHDA and CDR2 SQIVND (reference sequence). The CDR3 contains 14 residues. V shed 7 bases, J shed 4 bases, and the junction held 8 bases outside the gene matches. The CDR3 sequence is CASTEQGVGTEAFF. The CDR3 DNA reads as TGTGCCAGTACTGAACAGGGGGTCGGCACTGAAGCTTTCTTT.

This chain links TRBV11-2 with TRBJ2-2; unclear D gene. Trimming took 2 bases from V and 15 from J, leaving 13 bases between them. Germline-derived CDR1 and CDR2 are SGHAT and FQNNGV. CDR3 length: 12 residues. The CDR3, as DNA: TGTGCCAGCAGCTTATCCCAAAGGACGGTGTTTTTT. Its translation is CASSLSQRTVFF.

The chain has TRBV7-1 and TRBJ2-7; D remains ambiguous. TRBV7-1 is reported as an ORF; its role is uncertain. CDR3 length equals 14 residues. V was pared by 3 bases and J by 4 bases, with 13 bases between. CDR3 protein: CASSSGSLFYEQYF. The CDR3 bases are TGTGCCAGCAGCTCTGGGTCCCTTTTTTACGAGCAGTACTTC.

The sample holds one count of this clonotype. CDR3 sequence (DNA): TGTGCCAGTAGACAGGGGCGTCAAGAGACCCAGTACTTC. The encoded protein is CASRQGRQETQYF. V gene TRBV19 combines with J gene TRBJ2-5; 7 bases line up with TRBD1. The V gene's germline CDR1 is LNHDA and CDR2 SQIVND (reference sequence). V lost 6 bases, J lost 2 bases, and 3 bases stayed unmatched. CDR3 length: 13 residues.

This clonotype has a count of ten or more. V is TRBV7-6 and J is TRBJ2-1; D unresolved. Per the germline V gene, CDR1 is SGHVS and CDR2 is FNYEAQ. The V end was cut by 3 bases, the J end by 8 bases, with 17 bases between. The CDR3 is made up of 15 amino acids. Here the CDR3 reads CASSLNSLLSDEQFF. DNA for the CDR3: TGTGCCAGCAGCTTGAACTCCCTACTGAGCGATGAGCAGTTCTTC.

The rearrangement links TRBV20-1 to TRBJ2-5; the D is unclear. This CDR3 is 11 amino acids long. V lost 2 bases and J 5 bases, leaving 6 bases between the germline ends. CDR1 and CDR2 from the germline V gene are DFQATT and SNEGSKA (reference sequence). In DNA, the CDR3 is TGCAGTGCTAGACAGGTGGAGACCCAGTACTTC. Amino acid sequence: CSARQVETQYF.

This clonotype was seen only once. This rearrangement joins TRBV24-1 to TRBJ2-5; no clear D. Germline V gene data show CDR1 as KGHDR and CDR2 as SFDVKD. The CDR3 is made up of 14 amino acids. V was clipped by 4 bases and J by 5 bases, with 13 bases between them. CDR3: CATSDPRVLETQYF. DNA for the CDR3: TGTGCCACCAGTGACCCTCGGGTTCTTGAGACCCAGTACTTC.

This clonotype was seen once. The chain uses TRBV6-2 or TRBV6-3 and TRBJ1-1, with 10 bases aligning to TRBD1. This CDR3 contains 12 residues. V shed 4 bases, J shed 10 bases, and the junction held 3 bases outside the gene matches. The germline V gene has CDR1 MNHEY and CDR2 SVGEGT. CDR3 bases: TGTGCCAGCAGTTTCAGGGACAGGGGAGCTTTCTTT. It encodes CASSFRDRGAFF.

The V gene is TRBV30, the J gene TRBJ2-7; 7 nucleotides line up with TRBD2. The CDR3 spans 12 residues. V dropped 2 bases and J dropped 3; count of bases not matched to a gene: 1. CDR1 is GTSNPN and CDR2 is SVGIG in the germline V gene (reference sequence). CDR3 protein: CAWSLADYEQYF. The CDR3 DNA reads as TGTGCCTGGAGTCTAGCGGACTACGAGCAGTACTTC.

The sample holds a few counts of this clonotype. The chain recombines TRBV7-6 with TRBJ2-7; 7 bases line up with TRBD2. V was pared by 0 bases and J by 3 bases, with 5 bases of the junction left unmatched. Germline V CDR1 and CDR2: SGHVS, FNYEAQ. The CDR3 extends over 15 amino acids. CDR3 in DNA: TGTGCCAGCAGCTTAGCGCGCGGGAGAGTCTACGAGCAGTACTTC. Amino acid sequence: CASSLARGRVYEQYF.

The chain links TRBV5-1 to TRBJ2-3, with D possibly TRBD2 on 6 matching bases. V was trimmed by 4 bases and J by 3 bases, leaving 15 bases between them. The CDR3 loop spans 15 amino acids. The germline V gene encodes CDR1 SGHRS and CDR2 YFSETQ. CDR3 DNA sequence: TGCGCCAGCAGCCTTAGCGGCCCTCCTACAGATACGCAGTATTTT. Translating it yields CASSLSGPPTDTQYF.

This chain links TRBV12-3 or TRBV12-4 with TRBJ2-2; TRBD2 matches 11 bases. Trimming at V came to 7 bases and at J to 6 bases, leaving 13 bases not matched to a gene. The CDR3 has 17 amino acids. The CDR3 sequence is CASNSEVAGGPAGELFF. CDR3 DNA: TGTGCCAGCAACTCCGAGGTAGCGGGAGGGCCGGCCGGGGAGCTGTTTTTT.

This clonotype was observed a handful of times. The chain joins TRBV6-2 or TRBV6-3 to TRBJ2-7; the D is unclear. V was shortened by 0 bases and J by 3 bases, with 12 bases between the two germline ends. CDR1 is MNHEY and CDR2 is SVGEGT in the germline V gene. The CDR3 spans 15 residues. CDR3 nucleotide sequence: TGTGCCAGCAGTTACTCGACTTCGTCAGGCTACGAGCAGTACGTC. Translated: CASSYSTSSGYEQYV.

The chain combines TRBV7-9 with TRBJ1-2; the match to TRBD1 covers 10 bases. J gave up 3 bases and V 7 bases, and 2 bases lay outside the gene matches. This CDR3 is 13 amino acids long. Germline lookup yields CDR1 SEHNR and CDR2 FQNEAQ (reference sequence). The CDR3 region has the DNA TGTGCCAGCAACGGACAGGGGGACTATGGCTACACCTTC. Protein product: CASNGQGDYGYTF.